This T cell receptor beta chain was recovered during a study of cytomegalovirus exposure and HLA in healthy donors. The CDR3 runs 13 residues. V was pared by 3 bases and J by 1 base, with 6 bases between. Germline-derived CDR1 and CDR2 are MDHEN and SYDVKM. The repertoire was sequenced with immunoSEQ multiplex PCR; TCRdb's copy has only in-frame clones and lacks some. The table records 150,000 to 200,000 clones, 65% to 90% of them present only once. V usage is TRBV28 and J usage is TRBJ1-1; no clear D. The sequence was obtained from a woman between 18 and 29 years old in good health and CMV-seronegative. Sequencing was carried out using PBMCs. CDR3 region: CASSFPGNTEAFF. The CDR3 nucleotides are TGTGCCAGCAGTTTTCCGGGGAACACTGAAGCTTTCTTT.